The clone carrying this TCR beta chain showed up just once. Its antigen is still unknown. The data derive from a study of PD-1 blockade in classical Hodgkin lymphoma. Study overall: Nivolumab dosing for patients was 3 mg/kg, administered intravenously every 2 weeks. The study's findings and limits: Newly diagnosed patients reportedly trailed healthy donors in baseline TCR diversity. CD4+ TCR diversity, unlike CD8+, climbed significantly by C4D1.

Noted time point: cycle 4 day 1 (C4D1), after less than seven weeks of nivolumab. All patients relapsed after autologous stem cell transplantation, and brentuximab vedotin exposure varied. The CDR3 runs 12 residues. Germline CDR1 is SGHDT and CDR2 is YYEEEE. The V end was cut by 7 bases, the J end by 4 bases, with 9 bases between. Profiled with immunoSEQ multiplex PCR; TCRdb holds only in-frame clones, not every one. The sample records approximately 44,000 clones, 66% being singletons. This TCR came from a human donor with classical Hodgkin lymphoma. The sample here was peripheral blood mononuclear cells (PBMCs), taken before the fourth cycle of nivolumab. The V gene is TRBV5-6, the J gene TRBJ2-1, with D perhaps TRBD2 (6 bases). This CDR3 reads CASLAGYNEQFF. The DNA for the CDR3 is TGTGCCAGCCTGGCGGGGTACAATGAGCAGTTCTTC.